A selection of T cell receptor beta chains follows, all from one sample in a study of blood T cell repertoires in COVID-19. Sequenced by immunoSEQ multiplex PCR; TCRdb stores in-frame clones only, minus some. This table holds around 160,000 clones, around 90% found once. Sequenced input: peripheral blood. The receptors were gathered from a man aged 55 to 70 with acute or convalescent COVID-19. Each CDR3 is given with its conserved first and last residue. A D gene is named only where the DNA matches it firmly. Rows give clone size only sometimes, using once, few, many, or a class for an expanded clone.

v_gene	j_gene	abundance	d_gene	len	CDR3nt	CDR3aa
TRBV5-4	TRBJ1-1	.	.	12	TGTGCCAGCAGCTGGGGAGGGGCTGAAGCTTTCTTT	CASSWGGAEAFF
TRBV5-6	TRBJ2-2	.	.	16	TGTGCCAGCAGCTTGGTCTTACAGGATCTCACCGGGGAGCTGTTTTTT	CASSLVLQDLTGELFF
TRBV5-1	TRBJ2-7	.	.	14	TGCGCCAGCAGCTTGGGGAGAGGGTCCTACGAGCAGTACTTC	CASSLGRGSYEQYF
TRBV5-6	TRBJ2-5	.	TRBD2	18	TGTGCCAGCAGCTTGGGTAGGAGGACTAGCGGGGAGCAAGAGACCCAGTACTTC	CASSLGRRTSGEQETQYF
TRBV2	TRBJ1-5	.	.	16	TGTGCCAGCAGCAAACTGGACAGTACGAGCAATCAGCCCCAGCATTTT	CASSKLDSTSNQPQHF
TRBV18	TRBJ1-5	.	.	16	TGTGCCAGCTCAGAAGGCCTTACAGGGACGGGACAGCCCCAGCATTTT	CASSEGLTGTGQPQHF
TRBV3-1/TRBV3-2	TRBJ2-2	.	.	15	TGTGCCAGCAGCCCCCAGGACAGAAAAACCGGGGAGCTGTTTTTT	CASSPQDRKTGELFF
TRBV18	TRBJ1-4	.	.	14	TGTGCCAGCTCCCCTCGGGTAAAAGAAGAAAAACTGTTTTTT	CASSPRVKEEKLFF
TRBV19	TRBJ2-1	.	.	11	TGTGCCAGTAGTCCAGGTGGAGAGCAGTTCTTC	CASSPGGEQFF
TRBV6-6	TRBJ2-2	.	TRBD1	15	TGTGCCAGCAGTCTCCTGACAGGGGTCACCGGGGAGCTGTTTTTT	CASSLLTGVTGELFF
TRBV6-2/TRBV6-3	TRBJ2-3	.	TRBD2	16	TGTGCCAGCAGTTACGGGGGACTAGCGGGGATTGATACGCAGTATTTT	CASSYGGLAGIDTQYF
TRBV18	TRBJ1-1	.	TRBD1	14	TGTGCCAGCTCACCATCCAGGGGGTCCACTGAAGCTTTCTTT	CASSPSRGSTEAFF
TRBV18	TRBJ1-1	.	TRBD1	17	TGTGCCAGCTCACCAAAGGGGTGGAAGGGGGCCGACACTGAAGCTTTCTTT	CASSPKGWKGADTEAFF
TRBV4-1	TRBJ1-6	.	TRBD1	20	TGCGCCAGCAGCCACCCCAGGGGGCGAGGGGGGCCCTACGGGGAATCACCCCTCCACTTT	CASSHPRGRGGPYGESPLHF
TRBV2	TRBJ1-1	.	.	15	TGTGCCAGCAGTGAAGTTGAGACAGGGAACACTGAAGCTTTCTTT	CASSEVETGNTEAFF
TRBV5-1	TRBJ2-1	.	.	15	TGCGCCAGCAGTCCTGTTGTATTAGTCTCTACTGAGCAGTTCTTC	CASSPVVLVSTEQFF
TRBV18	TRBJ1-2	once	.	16	TGTGCCAGCTCACCACCTATAATAGGGACATCTTATAGCTACACCTTC	CASSPPIIGTSYSYTF
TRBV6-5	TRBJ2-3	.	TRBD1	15	TGTGCCAACCCTCAGAGACAGGGAAACACAGATACGCAGTATTTT	CANPQRQGNTDTQYF
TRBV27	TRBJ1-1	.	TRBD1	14	TGTGCCAGCAGTGGAGGGACAGGGTACACTGAAGCTTTCTTT	CASSGGTGYTEAFF
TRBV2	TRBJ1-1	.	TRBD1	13	TGTGCCAGCAAACAGGGGGCGAGAACTGAAGCTTTCTTT	CASKQGARTEAFF